This TCR beta chain was sequenced in a study of Ad26.COV2.S vaccination and SARS-CoV-2 variants. The sample's treatment: roughly 19 received Ad26.COV2.S at low or high dose, single or two shots; 5 received placebo; per-sample allocation not given. Collection of samples fell on day 63 after the first vaccine or placebo injection. This table comes from immunoSEQ multiplex PCR, and its TCRdb copy is limited to in-frame clones, with some not included. The sample lists about 330,000 clones, about nine tenths occurring once. Per germline, CDR1 LGHNA and CDR2 YSLEER. The CDR3 is 17 residues long. The junction had 9 bases not matched to a gene; V was cut back by 0 bases and J by 7 bases.

V and J are TRBV4-3 and TRBJ2-1, with 10 bases fitting TRBD2. The source is a person aged 18-60 years who received the Ad26.COV2.S COVID-19 vaccine or a placebo. Sequences were derived from peripheral blood, sampled in a trial of Ad26.COV2.S vaccine versus placebo. The CDR3 DNA reads TGCGCCAGCAGCCAAGATTTATGGAAGCGGGAGGGGAATGAGCAGTTCTTC. This gives the protein CASSQDLWKREGNEQFF.